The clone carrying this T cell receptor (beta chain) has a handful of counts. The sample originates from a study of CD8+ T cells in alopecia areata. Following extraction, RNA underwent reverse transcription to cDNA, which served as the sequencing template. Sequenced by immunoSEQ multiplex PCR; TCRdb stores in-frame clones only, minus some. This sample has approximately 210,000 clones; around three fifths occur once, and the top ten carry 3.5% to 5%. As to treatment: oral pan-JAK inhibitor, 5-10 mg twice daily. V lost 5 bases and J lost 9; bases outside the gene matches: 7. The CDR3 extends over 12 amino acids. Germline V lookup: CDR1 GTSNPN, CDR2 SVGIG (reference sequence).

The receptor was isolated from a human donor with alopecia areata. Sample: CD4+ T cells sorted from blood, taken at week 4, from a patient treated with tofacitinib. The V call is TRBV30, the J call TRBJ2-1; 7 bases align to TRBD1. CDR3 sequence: CAWATGYGEQFF. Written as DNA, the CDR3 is TGTGCCTGGGCGACAGGGTATGGTGAGCAGTTCTTC.